Sequencing of this TCR beta chain was carried out in a study of blood T cell repertoires in COVID-19. Study in general: COVID-19 samples from acute and convalescent phases originated in the United States, Italy and Spain. PBMCs, B-cell-depleted T cells, or T cells were the source of the cDNA or gDNA that made up the material.

Original processing notes: Estimation of nucleated cell counts relied on the amplification of reference gene primers. The table came from immunoSEQ multiplex PCR; TCRdb's copy has only in-frame clones and leaves some out. V, J and clone size are taken as reported in that table, and D and trimming were inferred from the DNA itself. The sample has more than 200,000 clones, about 85% seen once. The CDR3 has 16 residues. With 0 bases clipped from V and 3 bases from J, the junction kept 4 bases outside the gene matches. The germline gives CDR1 SGHRS, CDR2 YFSETQ. The sample taken for sequencing was peripheral blood. This TCR came from a man in his sixties with acute or convalescent COVID-19. This chain joins TRBV5-1 and TRBJ2-7, with 12 nucleotides matching TRBD2. The CDR3 DNA sequence: TGCGCCAGCAGCTTGGTGGTGACTAGCGGGAGCTACGAGCAGTACTTC. Its protein is CASSLVVTSGSYEQYF. Using reference TRBV5-1 and TRBJ2-7 for the parts outside the CDR3, the full variable domain is KAGVTQTPRYLIKTRGQQVTLSCSPISGHRSVSWYQQTPGQGLQFLFEYFSETQRNKGNFPGRFSGRQFSNSRSEMNVSTLELGDSALYLCASSLVVTSGSYEQYFGPGTRLTVT.